This T cell receptor beta chain was recovered during a study of OX40 agonist ivuxolimab in advanced cancers. Notes on the study in general: The study found that CD8+ T cells averaged more expanded clones than CD4+.

The CDR3 has 16 amino acids. J gave up 4 bases and V 0 bases, and 8 bases lay outside the gene matches. This clone showed up just once. Its specificity is unknown. Generated by immunoSEQ multiplex PCR, the TCRdb table keeps only in-frame clones and is missing some. The table lists under 85,000 clones, around nine tenths of them singletons. This chain connects TRBV23-1 to TRBJ2-7, with TRBD2 matching 8 bases. TRBV23-1 is annotated as an ORF whose role is uncertain. The sample in question was CD4+ or CD8+ T cells sorted from blood, obtained in a trial of the OX40 agonist ivuxolimab. This receptor was identified in an adult with an advanced solid tumor such as melanoma, head and neck, liver or kidney cancer. The CDR3: CASSQSGSGVEYEQYF. As DNA, the CDR3 is TGCGCCAGCAGTCAATCGGGTAGCGGGGTAGAGTACGAGCAGTACTTC.